These 15 T cell receptor beta chains were all obtained from the same sample, sequenced in a study of OX40 agonist ivuxolimab in advanced cancers. The table came from immunoSEQ multiplex PCR; TCRdb's copy has only in-frame clones and leaves some out. Of about 36,000 clones detected, around 80% appear once; the ten largest clones hold 20% to 25%. This material consisted of CD4+ or CD8+ T cells sorted from blood, taken in a trial of the OX40 agonist ivuxolimab. These receptors originate from an adult with an advanced solid tumor such as melanoma, head and neck, liver or kidney cancer.

The chain has TRBV5-6 and TRBJ2-2, with D perhaps being TRBD1 or TRBD2 (7 bases each). This CDR3 comprises 16 residues. V was clipped by 4 bases and J by 7 bases, with 20 bases between them. Germline-derived CDR1 and CDR2 are SGHDT and YYEEEE. The DNA of the CDR3 is TGTGCCAGCAGCCGCCGCAGGCAGGGGGGGATCGGGGAGCTGTTTTTT. Translated, it gives CASSRRRQGGIGELFF. The complete variable domain, with remaining parts taken from reference TRBV5-6 and TRBJ2-2, reads DAGVTQSPTHLIKTRGQQVTLRCSPKSGHDTVSWYQQALGQGPQFIFQYYEEEERQRGNFPDRFSGHQFPNYSSELNVNALLLGDSALYLCASSRRRQGGIGELFFGEGSRLTVL.

This clone was seen a few times. The chain joins TRBV25-1 to TRBJ2-5; 8 bases are a match to TRBD1. Losses at the gene ends were 3 bases for V and 6 bases for J; bases not matched to a gene: 9. The CDR3 is 15 amino acids. Germline V CDR1 and CDR2: MGHDK, SYGVNS. CDR3 in amino acids: CASSDLYRGIKTQYF. DNA of the CDR3: TGTGCCAGCAGTGACCTATACAGGGGGATAAAGACCCAGTACTTC.

The V gene is TRBV11-3, the J gene TRBJ2-3; D possibly corresponds to TRBD2 (5 bases). Germline lookup yields CDR1 SGHNT and CDR2 YENEEA. CDR3 length equals 14 residues. Between the trimmed V and J ends, which lost 2 bases and 6 bases, there was a span of 12 bases. Written as DNA, the CDR3 is TGTGCCAGCAGCTTATCCGGGGTGCGGGATACGCAGTATTTT. It is translated as CASSLSGVRDTQYF. Combining the CDR3 with reference TRBV11-3 and TRBJ2-3 gives the whole variable domain EAGVVQSPRYKIIEKKQPVAFWCNPISGHNTLYWYLQNLGQGPELLIRYENEEAVDDSQLPKDRFSAERLKGVDSTLKIQPAELGDSAVYLCASSLSGVRDTQYFGPGTRLTVL.

CDR3 nucleotides: TGTGCCAGCAGTCCGTGGGCCAGCGGGGGGAACAATGAGCAGTTCTTC. Amino acids: CASSPWASGGNNEQFF. The V call is TRBV28, the J call TRBJ2-1, with 9 nucleotides matching TRBD2. Looked up from germline, CDR1 is MDHEN and CDR2 is SYDVKM. Trimming took 5 bases from V and 5 from J; bases not matched to a gene: 10. The CDR3 covers 16 residues. The full variable domain, with the rest looked up from reference TRBV28 and TRBJ2-1, is DVKVTQSSRYLVKRTGEKVFLECVQDMDHENMFWYRQDPGLGLRLIYFSYDVKMKEKGDIPEGYSVSREKKERFSLILESASTNQTSMYLCASSPWASGGNNEQFFGPGTRLTVL.

This clone was observed a few times. The rearrangement links TRBV9 to TRBJ2-3; 8 bases match TRBD1. With 3 bases clipped from V and 9 bases from J, the junction kept 9 bases outside the gene matches. This CDR3 comprises 14 residues. CDR1 is SGDLS and CDR2 is YYNGEE in the germline V gene. CDR3 sequence (DNA): TGTGCCAGCAGCGGGCGCCAGAACAGGGGGACGCAGTATTTT. This codes for CASSGRQNRGTQYF.

The CDR3 here is CASSPPGLSSYEQYF. The CDR3 DNA sequence: TGTGCCAGCAGCCCTCCGGGACTCAGCTCCTACGAGCAGTACTTC. The V and J genes are TRBV11-2 and TRBJ2-7; D may be TRBD2 (6 bases). The CDR3 runs 15 residues. Germline CDR1 and CDR2: SGHAT and FQNNGV. V lost 5 bases, J lost 0 bases, and 14 bases lay in between.

The genes are TRBV7-8 and TRBJ2-4, with 7 bases matching TRBD2. Germline trimming cut 1 base from V and 0 bases from J; bases unmatched to any gene: 9. The CDR3 length is 18 residues. Germline lookup yields CDR1 SGHVS and CDR2 FQNEAQ. The CDR3 bases are TGTGCCAGCAGCTTAGGGGAGGGGCGTCTAGTAGCCAAAAACATTCAGTACTTC. Its protein is CASSLGEGRLVAKNIQYF. Variable domain in full (rest from reference TRBV7-8 and TRBJ2-4): GAGVSQSPRYKVAKRGQDVALRCDPISGHVSLFWYQQALGQGPEFLTYFQNEAQLDKSGLPSDRFFAERPEGSVSTLKIQRTQQEDSAVYLCASSLGEGRLVAKNIQYFGAGTRLSVL.

The sample holds a few counts of this clone. The chain carries TRBV28 and TRBJ2-7, with D perhaps assigned TRBD1 or TRBD2 (5 bases each). Germline V gene sequence: CDR1 MDHEN, CDR2 SYDVKM. Trimming pared 2 bases from V and 3 bases from J, leaving 14 bases between. The CDR3 totals 15 residues. The CDR3 nucleotides read TGTGCCAGCAGTTTAGCAGGGAGAAAAGACTACGAGCAGTACTTC. Amino acids: CASSLAGRKDYEQYF.

The rearrangement links TRBV28 to TRBJ2-7; 8 bases are shared with TRBD1. With V trimmed by 6 bases and J by 5 bases, 15 bases remained unmatched. Germline V gene sequence: CDR1 MDHEN, CDR2 SYDVKM. The CDR3 totals 16 residues. CDR3 sequence (DNA): TGTGCCAGCAGCCCGCACTCCGGGACAGGTTTTCACGAGCAGTACTTC. Its translation is CASSPHSGTGFHEQYF.

V and J are TRBV18 and TRBJ1-6; D unresolved. Germline CDR1 and CDR2: KGHSH and LQKENI. The CDR3 spans 15 residues. With 6 bases removed from V and 0 bases from J, the gap between germline ends came to 9 bases. CDR3 DNA: TGTGCCAGCTCTCTATCCGGCTCCTATAATTCACCCCTCCACTTT. This codes for CASSLSGSYNSPLHF.

This chain links TRBV9 with TRBJ2-7; 8 bases fit TRBD1. V was pared by 3 bases and J by 3 bases, with 8 bases of the junction left unmatched. This CDR3 is 15 amino acids long. Germline-derived CDR1 and CDR2 are SGDLS and YYNGEE. CDR3 sequence: CASSAGRDRNYEQYF. CDR3 coding DNA: TGTGCCAGCAGCGCGGGCCGGGACAGGAACTACGAGCAGTACTTC.

The chain couples TRBV4-2 to TRBJ2-3, with D hard to call. The CDR3 is made up of 14 amino acids. V lost 0 bases and J lost 5, with 9 bases in between. Germline CDR1 and CDR2: LGHNA and YNFKEQ. The CDR3 nucleotides read TGTGCCAGCAGCCAAGATGGTCAGGAAGATACGCAGTATTTT. Protein product: CASSQDGQEDTQYF.

This rearrangement joins TRBV6-5 to TRBJ1-1; D may be TRBD1 (5 bases). Germline assignment: CDR1 MNHEY and CDR2 SVGAGI. The CDR3 length is 13 residues. V lost 6 bases and J lost 4, with 12 bases in between. The CDR3 DNA reads as TGTGCCAGCAGCCGACTTGGGGGCACTGAAGCTTTCTTT. Its protein product is CASSRLGGTEAFF.

The rearrangement uses TRBV6-5 and TRBJ2-3; 10 bases are a match to TRBD1. V lost 5 bases, J lost 0 bases, and 2 bases stayed unmatched. From germline, CDR1 is MNHEY and CDR2 SVGAGI. The CDR3 runs to 15 residues. The CDR3 coding sequence is TGTGCCAGCAGTGGGACAGGGGTGAGCACAGATACGCAGTATTTT. It translates to CASSGTGVSTDTQYF.

This clone has just one count. This sequence joins TRBV28 and TRBJ2-7; D unclear. Trimming shortened V by 5 bases and J by 4 bases, and 18 bases separated the two germline ends. The CDR3 has 15 residues. CDR1 is MDHEN, CDR2 SYDVKM, per germline. The CDR3 DNA is TGTGCCAGCAGTCCTACAGTGAGAAGGAGTTACGAGCAGTACTTC. Its protein is CASSPTVRRSYEQYF.